Listed below are T cell receptor beta chains from one sample, sequenced in a study of vaccination and CD4 T cells after COVID-19. TCRdb reprocessed the PCR reads with MiXCR, giving one entry per CDR3 protein. Of roughly 30,000 distinct CDR3 sequences listed, around 49% are singletons. The input for sequencing was CD4+ T cells from blood, taken about 7 months after SARS-CoV-2 vaccination. These receptors originate from a human donor who had recovered from COVID-19. The CDR3 runs from the conserved cysteine through the conserved F or W. D genes are given only for firm matches. The size field is filled for only some rows; it gives once, few, many or a size class.

V	D	J	size	DNA	CDR3
TRBV7-9	.	TRBJ2-2	.	TGTGCCAGCGCAGGGGACACCGGGGAGCTGTTTTTT	CASAGDTGELFF
TRBV5-1	.	TRBJ2-7	.	TGCGCCAGCAGCCGGCAGGGGGGCAACGAGCAGTACTTC	CASSRQGGNEQYF
TRBV27	.	TRBJ2-5	medium-sized	TGTGCCAGCAGTCCTGGGGGCGAGACCCAGTACTTC	CASSPGGETQYF
TRBV7-2	.	TRBJ2-2	few	TGTGCCAGCAGCTTTGGACCAACCGGGGAGCTGTTTTTT	CASSFGPTGELFF
TRBV15	.	TRBJ1-1	.	TGTGCCACCAGCAGAGCTGATCAGGGCGTTGGCACTGAAGCTTTCTTT	CATSRADQGVGTEAFF
TRBV6-1	TRBD1	TRBJ1-1	.	TGTGCCAGCAGTGACACAGGGGGCACTGAAGCTTTCTTT	CASSDTGGTEAFF
TRBV20-1	.	TRBJ1-1	once	TGCAGTGCGATGGAGGGTAATAGCGCTGAAGCTTTCTTT	CSAMEGNSAEAFF
TRBV28	TRBD2	TRBJ2-1	.	TGTGCCAGCAGTTCCGGGACTAGCGGGAGGAGGCGGTACAATGAGCAGTTCTTC	CASSSGTSGRRRYNEQFF
TRBV27	TRBD1	TRBJ1-1	.	TGTGCCAGCAGCGGTGGACAGGCTGAAGCTTTCTTT	CASSGGQAEAFF
TRBV12-3/TRBV12-4	.	TRBJ2-1	.	TGTGCCAGCAGTCCCCAAAGGGATGAGCAGTTCTTC	CASSPQRDEQFF
TRBV27	.	TRBJ1-2	few	TGTGCCAGCAGTTCAGGGAAAGGGTATGGCTACACCTTC	CASSSGKGYGYTF
TRBV7-2	TRBD2	TRBJ2-1	few	TGTGCCAGCACAACTAGCGGGAGATACAATGAGCAGTTCTTC	CASTTSGRYNEQFF
TRBV19	.	TRBJ2-3	few	TGTGCCAGCACAGGTTTAGAGTCTAGCACAGATACGCAGTATTTT	CASTGLESSTDTQYF
TRBV6-1	TRBD1	TRBJ2-3	.	TGTGCCAGCAGGACCCACAGGGGAAAGACAGATACGCAGTATTTT	CASRTHRGKTDTQYF
TRBV29-1	TRBD1	TRBJ2-5	.	TGCAGCGTCATCCAGGGGGCACAAGAGACCCAGTACTTC	CSVIQGAQETQYF
TRBV7-6	TRBD1	TRBJ2-7	.	TGTGCCAGCAGTCCCCGAGGGACAGGGGGCGAGCAGTACTTC	CASSPRGTGGEQYF
TRBV25-1	.	TRBJ2-7	.	TGTGCCAGCAGTGAAGCAGGTAGGGCACGCCGGCAGTACTTC	CASSEAGRARRQYF
TRBV5-1	.	TRBJ2-1	.	TGCGCCAGCAGCGCCCGGATCTCCTACAATGAGCAGTTCTTC	CASSARISYNEQFF
TRBV11-2	TRBD2	TRBJ2-5	few	TGTGCCAGCAGCTCGAGAACGACTAGCGGGGGGGAGACCCAGTACTTC	CASSSRTTSGGETQYF
TRBV20-1	TRBD2	TRBJ2-3	.	TGCAGTGCTATTCCCGGGACTACCGGCACAGATACGCAGTATTTT	CSAIPGTTGTDTQYF
TRBV18	.	TRBJ2-3	.	TGTGCCAGCGTCGAGACGGGGGCAGATACGCAGTATTTT	CASVETGADTQYF
TRBV20-1	TRBD1	TRBJ1-2	.	TGCAGTGTACATTCAGGGGGAGAGGGCTACACCTTC	CSVHSGGEGYTF
TRBV7-8	TRBD2	TRBJ2-1	once	TGTGCCAGCAGCTGGAGGCGGGGGGACAATGAGCAGTTCTTC	CASSWRRGDNEQFF
TRBV29-1	.	TRBJ2-5	.	TGCAGCGTCGGACAGACTAACCAAGAGACCCAGTACTTC	CSVGQTNQETQYF
TRBV20-1	TRBD2	TRBJ2-7	.	TGCAGTGCTGATCTAGGGGGACTAGCGGGAACCTACGAGCAGTACTTC	CSADLGGLAGTYEQYF
TRBV27	TRBD1	TRBJ2-5	.	TGTGCCAGCAGTTTCAGCGGGACAGGGGAGACCCAGTACTTC	CASSFSGTGETQYF
TRBV24-1	TRBD2	TRBJ2-1	.	TGTGCCACCGGAAGTTGGGCGGGAGAGGGAGACAATGAGCAGTTCTTC	CATGSWAGEGDNEQFF
TRBV6-1	.	TRBJ1-1	.	TGTGCCAGCAGTGTGCACAGTGGGGCTCTGAACACTGAAGCTTTCTTT	CASSVHSGALNTEAFF
TRBV19	.	TRBJ2-2	.	TGTGCCAGTAAGGGGCTAGTTGGGGAAACCGGGGAGCTGTTTTTT	CASKGLVGETGELFF
TRBV25-1	.	TRBJ2-3	.	TGTGCCAGCAGCTGGGGCCCAGATACGCAGTATTTT	CASSWGPDTQYF
TRBV7-8	.	TRBJ2-1	.	TGTGCCAGCAGCTTGCAGGGGAGTAAGCAGTTCTTC	CASSLQGSKQFF
TRBV27	TRBD2	TRBJ2-2	once	TGTGCCAGCAGTTTACTGGGACTAGCGACCACCGGGGAGCTGTTTTTT	CASSLLGLATTGELFF
TRBV5-4	TRBD2	TRBJ2-7	.	TGTGCCAGCACTAGCGGGCTTAGGGACTACGAGCAGTACTTC	CASTSGLRDYEQYF
TRBV28	TRBD2	TRBJ2-1	.	TGTGCCAGCAGATCGCCTGCGTGGCGGGAGGTCTCCAACAATGAGCAGTTCTTC	CASRSPAWREVSNNEQFF
TRBV7-9	TRBD2	TRBJ2-7	.	TGTGCCAGCAGCTTAGCCTTCAGCGGGACTAGCCCCTACGAGCAGTACTTC	CASSLAFSGTSPYEQYF
TRBV2	.	TRBJ2-3	.	TGTGCCAGCAGTGAAATCCAGGGTCCTGACACGCAGTATTTT	CASSEIQGPDTQYF
TRBV24-1	.	TRBJ2-5	few	TGTGCCACCAGTGATTTAGTGGGCGGAGTCCACCAAGAGACCCAGTACTTC	CATSDLVGGVHQETQYF
TRBV19	TRBD1	TRBJ2-3	.	TGTGCCACCAAGGACAGGCCTGGTACAGATACGCAGTATTTT	CATKDRPGTDTQYF
TRBV24-1	.	TRBJ2-2	few	TGTGCCACCAACAGGGCAGGCGGGGAGCTGTTTTTT	CATNRAGGELFF
TRBV20-1	TRBD2	TRBJ2-5	few	TGCAGTGCCGAGGTCCGGGGGGATACCCAGTACTTC	CSAEVRGDTQYF
TRBV27	TRBD2	TRBJ2-3	.	TGTGCCAGCAGTTTATCGAGTAGCGGGACTAGCACAGATACGCAGTATTTT	CASSLSSSGTSTDTQYF
TRBV20-1	.	TRBJ1-5	few	TGCAGTGCTAGACCCGGGACAACTAATAGCAATCAGCCCCAGCATTTT	CSARPGTTNSNQPQHF
TRBV7-9	TRBD2	TRBJ2-3	.	TGTGCCAGCAGCCCGGGACTAGCGGGGAGAACAGATACGCAGTATTTT	CASSPGLAGRTDTQYF
TRBV7-2	TRBD1	TRBJ2-1	.	TGTGCCAGCAGCCCGTTACAGGGGGCCTACAATGAGCAGTTCTTC	CASSPLQGAYNEQFF
TRBV25-1	.	TRBJ2-2	few	TGTGCCAGCAGTGATTCGTCCGAATCCGGGGAGCTGTTTTTT	CASSDSSESGELFF
TRBV20-1	TRBD2	TRBJ2-3	.	TGCAGTGTGATGTCTAGCGGGCGGAGCACAGATACGCAGTATTTT	CSVMSSGRSTDTQYF
TRBV4-3	.	TRBJ1-5	few	TGCGCCAGCAGCCAAGATATCGGTGGGGGCGCCTATCAGCCCCAGCATTTT	CASSQDIGGGAYQPQHF
TRBV28	TRBD1	TRBJ2-5	few	TGTGCCAGCAGCCCTCCGGGACAGGGCCCACGGGAGACCCAGTACTTC	CASSPPGQGPRETQYF